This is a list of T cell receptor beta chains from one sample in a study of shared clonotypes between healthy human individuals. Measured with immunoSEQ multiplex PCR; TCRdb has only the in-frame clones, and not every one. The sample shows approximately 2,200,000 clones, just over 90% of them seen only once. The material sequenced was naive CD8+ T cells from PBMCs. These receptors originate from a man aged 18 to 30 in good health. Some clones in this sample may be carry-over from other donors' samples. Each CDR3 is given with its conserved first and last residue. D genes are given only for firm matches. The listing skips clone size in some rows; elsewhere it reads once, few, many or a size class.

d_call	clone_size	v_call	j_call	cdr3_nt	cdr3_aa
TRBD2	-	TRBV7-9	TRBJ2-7	TGTGCCAGCAGCACGGGACTAGCGGTCGAGCAGTACTTC	CASSTGLAVEQYF
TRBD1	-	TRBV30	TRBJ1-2	TGTGCCTGGCCCGACAGGGTAAATGGCTACACCTTC	CAWPDRVNGYTF
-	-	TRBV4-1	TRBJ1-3	TGCGCCAGCAGCCAGGTCGGGTGGGCCTCTGGAAACACCATATATTTT	CASSQVGWASGNTIYF
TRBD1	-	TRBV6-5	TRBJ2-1	TGTGCCAGCAGTTACTCGCGGCAGGGGGCTCTTGATGAGCAGTTCTTC	CASSYSRQGALDEQFF
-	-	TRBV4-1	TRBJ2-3	TGCGCCAGCAGCCAAGATACGCAGACAGATACGCAGTATTTT	CASSQDTQTDTQYF
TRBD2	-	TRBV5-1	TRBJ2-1	TGCGCCAGCAGCTGGGCCGGACTAGCGGGGGTTGGCTCCTACAATGAGCAGTTCTTC	CASSWAGLAGVGSYNEQFF
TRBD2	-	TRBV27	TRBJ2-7	TGTGCCAGCAGTTTATTCGCACTAGCGGACTACGAGCAGTACTTC	CASSLFALADYEQYF
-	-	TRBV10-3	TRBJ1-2	TGTGCCATCAGTGAGTCTACCAGGGACCTCCCCGGGGGCTACACCTTC	CAISESTRDLPGGYTF
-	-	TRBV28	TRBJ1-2	TGTGCCAGCACCATCGGCAGGGTAAGCGGCTACACCTTC	CASTIGRVSGYTF
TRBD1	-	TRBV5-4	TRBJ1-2	TGTGCCAGCAGCTTCCCCCACACAGGGGACTATGGCTACACCTTC	CASSFPHTGDYGYTF
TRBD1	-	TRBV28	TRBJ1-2	TGTGCCAGCAGCTCCGGGACAGGGATAAGAAGGGGCTACACCTTC	CASSSGTGIRRGYTF
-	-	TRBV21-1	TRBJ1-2	TGTGCCAGCAGCGAGAGAACAGGGACGGAGGATGGCTACACCTTC	CASSERTGTEDGYTF
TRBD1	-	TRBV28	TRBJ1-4	TGTGCCAGCAGCCCCACAGGGGAGGGAACTAATGAAAAACTGTTTTTT	CASSPTGEGTNEKLFF
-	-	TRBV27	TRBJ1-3	TGTGCCAGCAGTTTTCGGGGGGTTGGAAACACCATATATTTT	CASSFRGVGNTIYF
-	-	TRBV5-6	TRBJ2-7	TGTGCCAGCAGCCGAACAGGGTACCACGAGCAGTACTTC	CASSRTGYHEQYF
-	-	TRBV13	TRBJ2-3	TGTGCCAGCAGCTATATGGTCGGAGATACGCAGTATTTT	CASSYMVGDTQYF
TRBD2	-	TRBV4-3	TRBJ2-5	TGCGCCAGCAGCCAAGATCTTGGGGGAGGGGAGACCCAGTACTTC	CASSQDLGGGETQYF
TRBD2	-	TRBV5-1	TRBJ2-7	TGCGCCAGCAGGGTGCGAGCGGGAGCCTACGAGCAGTACTTC	CASRVRAGAYEQYF
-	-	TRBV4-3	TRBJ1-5	TGCGCCAGCAGCCAAGATCCCGGGAAGCATCAGCCCCAGCATTTT	CASSQDPGKHQPQHF
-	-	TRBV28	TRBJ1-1	TGTGCCAGCAGGTTTTCCTCATTGGACACTGAAGCTTTCTTT	CASRFSSLDTEAFF
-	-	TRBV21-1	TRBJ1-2	TGTGCCAGCAGCAGCGCCGGGACAGACGATGGCTACACCTTC	CASSSAGTDDGYTF
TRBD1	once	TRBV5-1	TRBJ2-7	TGCGCCAGCAGCTTCAGGGGGAGCTCCTACGAGCAGTACTTC	CASSFRGSSYEQYF